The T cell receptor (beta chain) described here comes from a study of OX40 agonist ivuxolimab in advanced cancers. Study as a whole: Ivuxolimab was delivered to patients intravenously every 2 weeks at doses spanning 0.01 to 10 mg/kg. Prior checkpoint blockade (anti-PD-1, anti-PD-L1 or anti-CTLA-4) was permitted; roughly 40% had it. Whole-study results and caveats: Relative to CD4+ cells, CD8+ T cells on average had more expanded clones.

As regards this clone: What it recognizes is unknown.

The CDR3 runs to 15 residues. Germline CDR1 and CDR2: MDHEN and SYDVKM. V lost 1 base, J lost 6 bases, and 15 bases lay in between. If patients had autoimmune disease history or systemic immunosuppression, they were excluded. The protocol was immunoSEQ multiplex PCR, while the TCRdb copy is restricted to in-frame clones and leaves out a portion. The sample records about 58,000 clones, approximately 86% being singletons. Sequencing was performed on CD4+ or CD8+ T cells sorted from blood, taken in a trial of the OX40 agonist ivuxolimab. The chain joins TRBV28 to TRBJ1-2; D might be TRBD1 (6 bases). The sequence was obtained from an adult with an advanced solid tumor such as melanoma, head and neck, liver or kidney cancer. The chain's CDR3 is CASSLYTRGAHGYTF. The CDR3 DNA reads TGTGCCAGCAGTTTATATACGCGGGGGGCCCATGGCTACACCTTC.